The 17 T cell receptor beta chains presented below share a single source sample, sequenced in a study of graft-versus-host responses after intestinal transplantation. TCRdb's copy holds only in-frame clones and misses some; the assay was immunoSEQ multiplex PCR. Of 7,000 to 9,000 clones in the sample, roughly 69% were seen once. Intraepithelial plus lamina propria lymphocytes were released by processing graft tissue. The sequencing used ileum tissue, collected approximately 35 weeks after intestinal transplantation. Every receptor here comes from a human patient who received an intestinal transplant, so some T cells may come from the graft donor.

V usage is TRBV2 and J usage is TRBJ2-1; TRBD1 aligns across 8 bases. Trimming at V came to 5 bases and at J to 6 bases, leaving 9 bases not matched to a gene. The germline V gene has CDR1 SNHLY and CDR2 FYNNEI. The CDR3 totals 15 residues. CDR3 in DNA: TGTGCCAGCAGTAGGACAGGGATAACAGTCAATGAGCAGTTCTTC. It specifies CASSRTGITVNEQFF.

Here the CDR3 reads CASSPPMYRGAEKLFF. In nucleotides, the CDR3 is TGTGCCAGCTCACCACCTATGTACAGGGGGGCCGAAAAACTGTTTTTT. The rearrangement links TRBV18 to TRBJ1-4; 8 positions match TRBD1. J lost 8 bases, V lost 0 bases, and 8 bases had no gene match. This CDR3 is built from 16 residues. Germline V lookup: CDR1 KGHSH, CDR2 LQKENI.

V gene TRBV5-4 combines with J gene TRBJ1-1; TRBD1 is a possible D gene (5 bases). This CDR3 region has 16 residues. The V and J ends lost 3 bases and 3 bases respectively, with 18 bases between them. Germline V lookup: CDR1 SGHNT, CDR2 YYREEE (reference sequence). DNA of the CDR3: TGTGCCAGCAGCTCACTAGGGGATACCTTCTACACTGAAGCTTTCTTT. Translating gives CASSSLGDTFYTEAFF. The full variable domain, its missing parts supplied by reference TRBV5-4 and TRBJ1-1, is ETGVTQSPTHLIKTRGQQVTLRCSSQSGHNTVSWYQQALGQGPQFIFQYYREEENGRGNFPPRFSGLQFPNYSSELNVNALELDDSALYLCASSSLGDTFYTEAFFGQGTRLTVV.

The chain joins TRBV28 to TRBJ2-5; 8 bases agree with TRBD2. The germline V gene encodes CDR1 MDHEN and CDR2 SYDVKM. Unmatched junction bases numbered 8, after V lost 3 bases and J lost 5 bases. This CDR3 has 15 residues. The CDR3 nucleotides are TGTGCCAGCAGTTTCGGGACTAGTAGGTCGGAGACCCAGTACTTC. This gives the protein CASSFGTSRSETQYF.

In the case of this clone: This sample includes further DNA sequences coding for the same CDR3. The rearrangement links TRBV4-1 to TRBJ2-3; D is possibly TRBD1 (6 bases). The V end was cut by 3 bases, the J end by 2 bases, with 9 bases between. CDR3 size: 14 residues. Germline CDR1 is MGHRA and CDR2 is YSYEKL. Here the CDR3 reads CASSQDRYTDTQYF. The CDR3 region has the DNA TGCGCCAGCAGCCAGGACAGATACACAGATACGCAGTATTTT.

The rearrangement uses TRBV23-1 and TRBJ2-1; TRBD2 matches at 10 bases. TRBV23-1 is filed as an ORF, its function uncertain. With 2 bases clipped from V and 11 bases from J, the junction kept 9 bases outside the gene matches. There are 15 residues in the CDR3. The CDR3 DNA sequence: TGCGCCAGCAGTCAACAGCGGGGGGGTCCTCCGAAGCAGTTCTTC. It translates to CASSQQRGGPPKQFF.

The V call is TRBV6-1, the J call TRBJ1-1; D gene uncertain. V was trimmed by 3 bases and J by 1 base, leaving 9 bases between them. The germline V gene encodes CDR1 MNHNS and CDR2 SASEGT. CDR3 length equals 14 residues. The CDR3 reads CASSDPEQNTEAFF. CDR3 DNA sequence: TGTGCCAGCAGTGACCCCGAACAGAACACTGAAGCTTTCTTT.

The J gene is TRBJ1-1, the V gene TRBV14; 8 bases are shared with TRBD1. This CDR3 is 13 amino acids long. The germline V gene encodes CDR1 SGHDN and CDR2 FVKESK. Trimming removed 8 bases from V and 1 base from J; junction bases left unmatched: 3. The CDR3: CASRDRPNTEAFF. CDR3 coding DNA: TGTGCCAGCCGGGACAGGCCGAACACTGAAGCTTTCTTT. The whole variable domain, filled in from reference TRBV14 and TRBJ1-1, reads EAGVTQFPSHSVIEKGQTVTLRCDPISGHDNLYWYRRVMGKEIKFLLHFVKESKQDESGMPNNRFLAERTGGTYSTLKVQPAELEDSGVYFCASRDRPNTEAFFGQGTRLTVV.

V usage is TRBV11-3 and J usage is TRBJ2-3; possible D gene TRBD2, 5 bases. The germline V gene has CDR1 SGHNT and CDR2 YENEEA. This CDR3 contains 15 residues. Trimming left V 5 bases short and J 0 bases short, with 12 bases between. CDR3 nucleotides: TGTGCCAGCAGCCTTCTGGGGAGTAGCACAGATACGCAGTATTTT. Its protein product is CASSLLGSSTDTQYF.

As regards this clone: Other DNA sequences from this sample encode an identical CDR3 as well. The genes are TRBV21-1 and TRBJ1-6; no DNA check was done on the table's D call, TRBD1. TRBV21-1 is reported as a pseudogene. This CDR3 spans 20 amino acids. The CDR3 region is CASSKVADRALFGLNSPLHF. As DNA, the CDR3 is TGTGCCAGCAGCAAAGTAGCGGACAGGGCCCTTTTTGGTTTGAATTCACCCCTCCACTTT.

This chain joins TRBV18 and TRBJ2-3; D possibly matches TRBD1 or TRBD2 (5 bases each). Germline values: CDR1 KGHSH, CDR2 LQKENI. V was clipped by 6 bases and J by 2 bases, with 18 bases between them. The CDR3 is 16 residues long. This CDR3 reads CASSPLAWGYTDTQYF. The CDR3 DNA reads TGTGCCAGCTCTCCCCTCGCCTGGGGGTACACAGATACGCAGTATTTT.

The chain is built from TRBV10-3 and TRBJ2-2; a weak D match, TRBD1 (5 bases). CDR3 length: 16 amino acids. V lost 0 bases to trimming and J lost 8 bases, with 16 bases between them. Germline CDR1 is ENHRY and CDR2 is SYGVKD. The CDR3 DNA is TGTGCCATCAGTGAGTCGGGGCTGGAGCGAGTAGGGGAGCTGTTTTTT. Protein product: CAISESGLERVGELFF.

This chain joins TRBV5-8 and TRBJ2-3; D unresolved. The CDR3 has 15 amino acids. The germline V and J ends were trimmed by 0 bases and 4 bases, with 12 bases remaining between them. Germline V gene data show CDR1 as SGHTS and CDR2 as YDEGEE. The CDR3 sequence: CASSLGATIADTQYF. The CDR3 region has the DNA TGTGCCAGCAGCTTGGGGGCCACCATCGCAGATACGCAGTATTTT.

In this sample, this clone turned up once. This rearrangement joins TRBV28 to TRBJ1-4; D remains ambiguous. V was clipped by 6 bases and J by 8 bases, with 19 bases between them. CDR3 length equals 15 residues. Germline CDR1 reads MDHEN; CDR2 reads SYDVKM. In DNA, the CDR3 is TGTGCCAGCAGCCTCGGGGAATTCCCCCACGAAAAACTGTTTTTT. Translating gives CASSLGEFPHEKLFF.

V usage is TRBV28 and J usage is TRBJ2-7; unclear D gene. CDR1 and CDR2 (germline): MDHEN, SYDVKM. V lost 3 bases to trimming and J lost 3 bases, with 9 bases between them. CDR3 length equals 13 residues. The CDR3 loop reads CASSFVYNYEQYF. The CDR3, as DNA: TGTGCCAGCAGTTTCGTCTACAACTACGAGCAGTACTTC.

The rearrangement joins TRBV2 to TRBJ2-3; 11 bases fit TRBD2. Germline V gene lookup returns CDR1 SNHLY and CDR2 FYNNEI. The junction had 6 bases not matched to a gene; V was cut back by 2 bases and J by 5 bases. This CDR3 comprises 16 residues. CDR3 coding DNA: TGTGCCAGCAGTGAACGAACTAGCGGGGGTTTAGATACGCAGTATTTT. Translation: CASSERTSGGLDTQYF.

The CDR3 spells CASSSTGGDTEAFF. CDR3 nucleotide sequence: TGCGCCAGCAGCTCCACAGGGGGGGACACTGAAGCTTTCTTT. The chain joins TRBV5-1 to TRBJ1-1, with TRBD1 matching 8 bases. Unmatched junction bases numbered 4, after V lost 3 bases and J lost 3 bases. Looked up from germline, CDR1 is SGHRS and CDR2 is YFSETQ. This CDR3 is 14 amino acids long.